This TCR beta chain was profiled in a study of cytomegalovirus exposure and HLA in healthy donors (TCRdb year 2017). For the study in its entirety: An earlier analysis of roughly 570 of the donors reported 276 Gb of sequence data and 100 million to 120 million unique TCR beta sequences obtained from about 170 million T cells. Rather than using new phenotypic data, the later analysis identified candidate immune exposures from TCR beta sequences and from how often those sequences occurred across donors. Roughly 320 gigabases of sequencing data and around 90 million unique TCR sequences made up an early release that covered over 550 HLA-typed donors. Class I and class II HLA loci were covered by the typing at four-digit resolution. The study combined high-throughput TCR immunosequencing, statistical association of individual TCRs with disease status, and machine learning to predict cytomegalovirus infection status. In addition to the first cohort of around 670 subjects, a separate validation cohort of 130 or so different subjects was used. All discovery cohort repertoires had been generated using a single sequencing platform. The genetic ancestry cluster associated with self-reported Caucasian donors included over 80% of the roughly 400 genotyped donors. Across about 370 genotyped donors of the cohort, an average of approximately 220,000 unique TCR beta nucleotide sequences per donor were sequenced, and 15% to 20% of those sequences were non-productive. The study aimed to test whether signatures of past pathogen exposure could be identified by cataloging public T cell receptors. In a later analysis, previously published TCR beta repertoires from several hundred donors were re-analyzed and high-resolution HLA genotyping was added so that TCR occurrence patterns could be studied. Typing coverage varied by locus: roughly 629-640 donors for A, B, C, DRB1 and DQB1; about 520 for DQA1; over 600 for DPA1; fewer than 480 for DPB1. Because of strong linkage in the cohort, four or five DR-DQ haplotypes were treated as single units for association and clustering. Using immunosequencing, the study profiled T cell repertoires from fewer than 850 subjects and related those repertoires to cytomegalovirus serostatus. Donor age, sex, ethnicity and CMV serostatus were collected together with the repertoire data. To decide whether each TCR beta V gene segment behaved as functional or pseudogenic, an earlier analysis of approximately 590 of the donors relied on high-throughput TCR beta sequencing. Genome-wide SNP genotypes for about 65% of the roughly 700 donors were used in a later genetic analysis, which treated that subset as a discovery cohort. Study-wide findings and limitations: CMV serostatus was the only immune exposure information available for the cohort. In an earlier analysis of a few hundred of the donors, most TCR beta V segments were observed in productive rearrangements about 90% or about 30% of the time, broadly matching IMGT annotations. A later analysis reported that several top co-occurrence clusters appeared linked to parvovirus B19, influenza, CMV and Epstein-Barr virus. A further reported finding was that TCR beta sequences accurately predicted the HLA-A and HLA-B alleles for most subjects in the first cohort. Correlated functional status among segregating V segments might be attributable to linkage disequilibrium, but an unknown experimental factor could not be ruled out. In a later analysis, the rate of TCR association differed among HLA loci, with DRB1 alleles having the most associated TCRs and HLA-C alleles having the fewest. Assigning TCR associations to individual alleles was difficult when HLA alleles, especially DR and DQ, strongly co-occurred. A few of the identified cytomegalovirus-associated TCR beta chains were confirmed in vitro to be specific for cytomegalovirus antigens. Because the 87-base-pair reads could not distinguish some IMGT-functional V segments, including TRBV6-2 and TRBV6-3, those segments were excluded. HLA typing was unavailable for some donors at each locus, so association tests used only the typed subset. An association between a missense DCLRE1C variant and V-gene and J-gene trimming of TCR beta chains was found in a later genetic analysis and replicated in an independent cohort. The study listed over 150 TCR beta chains as associated with cytomegalovirus. This cohort had only TCR beta chains sequenced, and the lack of alpha or paired-chain data limited which features could be detected. The earlier analysis of 587 of the donors excluded around 17 rarely observed V segments, including chromosome 9 orphons, because counts were too low. The authors suggested that the approach could potentially be extended to other disease states and immunological phenotypes. According to a later genetic analysis, donors in an Asian-associated ancestry cluster had fewer N-insertions in productive TCRs than the approximately 700-donor mean. A later analysis found that most CMV-associated TCR beta chains appeared HLA-restricted, with HLA associations seemingly driven largely by CMV exposure. In a later analysis, HLA-associated TCR beta chains showed more clonal expansion and lower generation probabilities than non-associated chains that were equally common. Specific HLA alleles were associated with some 15,000 TCR beta sequences at a false discovery rate of 0.05 in a later analysis. Most TCR sequences were observed very rarely across donors, whereas some public TCRs were present in many individuals. The classifier was reported to diagnose cytomegalovirus status with high specificity and sensitivity in both the original and validation cohorts. The presence/absence analyses assumed that sequencing depth was roughly uniform across donors, and that assumption may not be true. The sequencing pipeline was judged likely to have produced a cluster of highly shared sequence variants as a technical artifact.

To note about this clone: Its antigen specificity is not known. Base qualities were left out, and no much larger clone turns up one base away.

The cohort was made up of approximately 700 healthy bone marrow donors. All cohort members were sampled while nominally healthy, although unrecorded immune exposures were likely present. The donor tested CMV seropositive, placing the donor among the 310 or so seropositive members of the cohort. Every donor gave a peripheral blood sample, and the peripheral blood mononuclear cells from that sample were used for TCR beta sequencing. The Qiagen DNeasy Blood Extraction Kit was used to extract genomic DNA from the blood cell samples. Libraries were made using the immunoSEQ multiplex PCR assay. A mixture of 60 forward primers for TCR Vbeta segments and 13 reverse primers for TCR Jbeta segments was used in the multiplex PCR. Amplification of the CDR3 region of rearranged TCR beta genes was performed with a multiplex PCR assay on genomic DNA. The Illumina HiSeq System was used to sequence the amplified TCR beta libraries as 87-base-pair reads. The paper's data handling went like this. Across the roughly 640 repertoires, a later analysis counted approximately 83 million unique TCR beta chains, some 11 million of which were shared by at least two donors. To remove PCR and sequencing errors, raw reads were error-corrected and collapsed into unique sequences using a nearest-neighbor algorithm that merged closely related sequences. CDR3 sequences were aligned to IMGT reference sequences to assign V, D and J gene segments. For a sequence to be retained, at least a six-nucleotide match to both a V gene segment and a J gene segment was required. A rearrangement was called productive if the CDR3 had no stop codons and remained in frame with V and J, and every other rearrangement was called non-productive. Following IMGT convention, CDR3 was defined as the stretch from the second conserved V-encoded cysteine to the conserved J-encoded phenylalanine. The earlier analysis of 500 to 600 of the donors excluded sequences that lacked an unambiguous match to a single V gene segment. In an earlier analysis of 450 to 750 of the donors, a V segment was called functional when productive rearrangements were above 56.7%, and segregating when the standard deviation between donors exceeded 5%. A statistical classification framework was built for diagnosing cytomegalovirus status from the catalog of TCR beta chain sequences. In a later analysis, TCR nucleotide sequences were compared against IMGT/GENE-DB human TR gene sequences so that V and J genes could be assigned. A later analysis assigned CDR3 sequences and most-parsimonious VDJ recombination scenarios with the TCRdist pipeline. In a later analysis, every TCR beta chain was defined by the combination of its CDR3 amino acid sequence and its V-gene family, and reads without a unique V-gene family were dropped. To address suspected cross-contamination and a sequencing artifact, a later analysis removed a few hundred highly shared, low-generation-probability nucleotide sequences. In a later analysis, a clonal expansion index for each public chain was calculated from normalized within-repertoire ranks of inferred template counts. Generation probabilities in a later analysis came from a VDJ recombination model fitted to out-of-frame rearrangements, and those results were checked against IGoR. A later analysis scored TCR-TCR, TCR-HLA and TCR-CMV co-occurrence with hypergeometric tests, applying a repertoire-size bias correction to TCR pairs. In a later analysis, false discovery rates were estimated by permuting HLA or CMV assignments 20 times. In a later analysis, co-occurring TCRs were grouped using DBSCAN, with TCRdist sequence similarity added in when clustering inside HLA-allele-positive subsets. Co-occurrence clustering excluded repertoires with fewer than 30,000 or more than 120,000 public chains, plus five with anomalous nucleotide sharing. TCRdb retrieved this table from immuneACCESS and kept in-frame rearrangements only. Not all clones are present; in checked studies, unresolved V genes account for under half, and no reason is known for the remainder. The D gene and trimming were derived from the DNA, and the V and J assignments and clone size from that table. The sample yields about 170,000 clones; roughly 76% were counted once. Clones ranked in the top ten supply roughly 4.4% of the sample.

Compared with germline, V lacks 5 bases and J lacks 4 bases; bases without a gene match: 10. The CDR3 goes from the cysteine to the phenylalanine over 15 residues. Solely the CDR3 DNA is kept, with 45 bases framed from the first base. According to the germline V gene, CDR1 reads SGHTA and CDR2 reads FQGNSA. The rearranged chain carries TRBV7-2 and TRBJ2-7; 8 junctional bases match TRBD1. The sample taken for sequencing was PBMCs. This TCR was sampled from a young woman in good health and CMV-seropositive. The nucleotide sequence is TGTGCCAGCAGCCCCAGGACAGGGCGCGAGTACGAGCAGTACTTC. Its protein reads: CASSPRTGREYEQYF.